This T cell receptor (beta chain) was identified in a study of T cell responses to AZD1222 COVID-19 vaccine. The overall study: Pooling of second doses given at about 4 or about 12 weeks was done.

Turning to this clone: Its target is not known.

With 1 base removed from V and 6 bases from J, the gap between germline ends came to 20 bases. The CDR3 loop spans 17 amino acids. The V gene's germline CDR1 is SGHAT and CDR2 FQNNGV. Profiled with immunoSEQ multiplex PCR; TCRdb holds only in-frame clones, not every one. Of 120,000 or so clones in the sample, 90% are singletons; the top ten hold around 6.9%. Regarding the study as a whole: Across the whole spike, CD4 TCRs peaked at regions 160-218 and 743-854.

The source of this sequence is an adult in good health. The rearrangement joins TRBV11-2 to TRBJ2-3, with D possibly TRBD2 on 5 matching bases. This specimen was peripheral blood, taken on day 0 of AZD1222 vaccination. CDR3 residues: CASSLGSTSLAPDTQYF. The CDR3 nucleotides are TGTGCCAGCAGCTTAGGTTCCACAAGCCTAGCACCCGATACGCAGTATTTT.